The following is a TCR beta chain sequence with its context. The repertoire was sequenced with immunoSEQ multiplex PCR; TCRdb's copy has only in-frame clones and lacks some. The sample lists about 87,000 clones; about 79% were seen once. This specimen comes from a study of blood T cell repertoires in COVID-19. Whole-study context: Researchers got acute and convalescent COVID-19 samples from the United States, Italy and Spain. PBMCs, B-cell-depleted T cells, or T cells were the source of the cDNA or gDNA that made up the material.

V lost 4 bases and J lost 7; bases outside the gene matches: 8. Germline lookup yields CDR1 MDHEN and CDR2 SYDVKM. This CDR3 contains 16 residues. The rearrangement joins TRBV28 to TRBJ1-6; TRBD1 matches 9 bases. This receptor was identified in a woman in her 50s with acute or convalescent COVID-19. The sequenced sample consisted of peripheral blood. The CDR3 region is CASSYSTGTGNSPLHF. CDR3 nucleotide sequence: TGTGCCAGCAGTTACTCCACCGGGACAGGGAATTCACCCCTCCACTTT.